The 18 T cell receptor beta chains given below trace back to one sample, sequenced in a study of cytomegalovirus exposure and HLA in healthy donors. Both 60 Vbeta primers and 13 Jbeta primers went into the PCR. Assay: immunoSEQ multiplex PCR; the TCRdb copy retains only in-frame clones and omits some. The table records 100,000 to 150,000 clones, approximately 78% of them present only once. The sequencing input was PBMCs. These TCRs come from a young woman in good health and CMV-seronegative.

This clone has more than one count but fewer than ten. V is TRBV11-3 and J is TRBJ2-1, with 8 bases aligning to TRBD1. The J segment lost 4 bases and the V segment lost 2 bases, leaving 1 base of the junction unmatched. The CDR3 runs to 14 residues. From germline, CDR1 is SGHNT and CDR2 YENEEA. DNA for the CDR3: TGTGCCAGCAGCTTACGACAGGGGTACAATGAGCAGTTCTTC. This encodes CASSLRQGYNEQFF. Supplemented by reference TRBV11-3 and TRBJ2-1, the full variable domain reads EAGVVQSPRYKIIEKKQPVAFWCNPISGHNTLYWYLQNLGQGPELLIRYENEEAVDDSQLPKDRFSAERLKGVDSTLKIQPAELGDSAVYLCASSLRQGYNEQFFGPGTRLTVL.

The V and J genes are TRBV5-1 and TRBJ2-1; D possibly corresponds to TRBD2 (5 bases). Germline lookup yields CDR1 SGHRS and CDR2 YFSETQ. Trimming removed 5 bases at V and 2 bases at J, with 11 bases between. The CDR3 consists of 14 residues. The CDR3 coding sequence is TGCGCCAGCAGAGGGCTAGCTACCTACAATGAGCAGTTCTTC. Translation: CASRGLATYNEQFF.

The chain has TRBV5-1 and TRBJ2-3, with 16 bases that match TRBD2. V was clipped by 5 bases and J by 4 bases; unmatched bases: 7. CDR1 SGHRS and CDR2 YFSETQ come from the germline V gene. The CDR3 extends over 17 amino acids. The CDR3 reads CASSSGLAGGTADTQYF. The CDR3 DNA sequence: TGCGCCAGCAGTTCGGGACTAGCGGGAGGGACGGCAGATACGCAGTATTTT.

J is TRBJ1-4 and V is TRBV27; tentatively, D is TRBD1 (6 bases). V gave up 8 bases and J gave up 7 bases, with 26 bases separating them. This CDR3 region has 17 residues. The germline gives CDR1 MNHEY, CDR2 SMNVEV (reference sequence). The CDR3 region is CASGDTRRVVRGEKLFF. In DNA form, the CDR3 reads TGTGCCAGCGGGGACACCAGAAGGGTAGTTCGTGGTGAAAAACTGTTTTTT. The variable domain in full, with the rest retrieved from reference TRBV27 and TRBJ1-4, is EAQVTQNPRYLITVTGKKLTVTCSQNMNHEYMSWYRQDPGLGLRQIYYSMNVEVTDKGDVPEGYKVSRKEKRNFPLILESPSPNQTSLYFCASGDTRRVVRGEKLFFGSGTQLSVL.

This clone was recorded only once. This chain connects TRBV2 to TRBJ2-5; TRBD1 might be the D (6 bases). CDR1 is SNHLY and CDR2 is FYNNEI in the germline V gene. The CDR3 runs to 12 residues. V lost 5 bases to trimming and J lost 3 bases, with 7 bases between them. Here the CDR3 DNA reads TGTGCCAGCAGTCGGACAGAAGAGACCCAGTACTTC. Its translation is CASSRTEETQYF.

This chain joins TRBV7-9 and TRBJ2-1; D unclear. Looked up from germline, CDR1 is SEHNR and CDR2 is FQNEAQ (reference sequence). The CDR3 is made up of 14 amino acids. V lost 4 bases to trimming and J lost 8 bases, with 15 bases between them. This chain's CDR3 is CASSSSTFLDEQFF. In DNA form, the CDR3 reads TGTGCCAGCAGCTCATCGACATTTCTTGATGAGCAGTTCTTC.

This clone has just a few counts. The chain uses TRBV9 and TRBJ1-5, with 9 bases that match TRBD1. The ends lost 3 bases at V and 5 bases at J; junction bases unmatched: 6. The CDR3 is 15 residues long. Germline V lookup: CDR1 SGDLS, CDR2 YYNGEE. The CDR3 region is CASSGGQGTDQPQHF. The CDR3 DNA reads TGTGCCAGCAGCGGAGGACAGGGGACCGATCAGCCCCAGCATTTT.

This rearrangement joins TRBV7-2 to TRBJ2-5, with 12 bases identical to TRBD1. CDR1 and CDR2 (germline): SGHTA, FQGNSA. The CDR3 runs 13 residues. The V segment lost 1 base and the J segment 12 bases; nucleotides outside the gene matches: 3. Here the CDR3 reads CASSLGGQGAEYF. Written as DNA, the CDR3 is TGTGCCAGCAGCTTAGGGGGACAGGGGGCGGAGTACTTC.

The J gene is TRBJ2-1, the V gene TRBV5-1, with D perhaps matching TRBD1 (7 bases). The germline V gene has CDR1 SGHRS and CDR2 YFSETQ. With 0 bases removed from V and 7 bases from J, the gap between germline ends came to 14 bases. The CDR3 extends over 15 amino acids. The CDR3 nucleotides are TGCGCCAGCAGCTTGGGGAGGGGGCTAGGAAATGAGCAGTTCTTC. Translation gives CASSLGRGLGNEQFF.

The chain employs TRBV6-5 and TRBJ2-7; D call uncertain. The CDR3 totals 12 residues. Trimming took 6 bases from V and 0 from J, leaving 6 bases between them. Germline lookup yields CDR1 MNHEY and CDR2 SVGAGI. CDR3 in DNA: TGTGCCAGCAGCCGTAACTCCTACGAGCAGTACTTC. This sequence encodes CASSRNSYEQYF.

The chain employs TRBV7-3 and TRBJ2-3, with 7 positions matching TRBD1. With 5 bases clipped from V and 1 base from J, the junction kept 9 bases outside the gene matches. Germline V gene data show CDR1 as SGHTA and CDR2 as FQGTGA. The CDR3 contains 16 residues. The CDR3 nucleotides read TGTGCCAGCAGCCCTCGACAGGGTTGGGGCACAGATACGCAGTATTTT. Translation: CASSPRQGWGTDTQYF. Full variable domain (remainder filled in from reference TRBV7-3 and TRBJ2-3): GAGVSQTPSNKVTEKGKYVELRCDPISGHTALYWYRQSLGQGPEFLIYFQGTGAADDSGLPNDRFFAVRPEGSVSTLKIQRTERGDSAVYLCASSPRQGWGTDTQYFGPGTRLTVL.

The rearrangement joins TRBV5-1 to TRBJ2-2; 9 nucleotides match TRBD2. V lost 3 bases, J lost 2 bases, and 5 bases stayed unmatched. This CDR3 spans 16 amino acids. Germline CDR1 SGHRS, CDR2 YFSETQ. The CDR3 sequence: CASSSPSGINTGELFF. The CDR3 DNA follows: TGCGCCAGCAGCTCCCCTAGCGGGATCAACACCGGGGAGCTGTTTTTT.

This clone was observed once. V usage is TRBV20-1 and J usage is TRBJ2-1; D not resolved. This CDR3 is 10 amino acids long. Germline V gives CDR1 DFQATT, CDR2 SNEGSKA (reference sequence). Trimming shortened V by 3 bases and J by 9 bases, and 6 bases separated the two germline ends. The CDR3 nucleotides read TGCAGTGCTAGCACACCTGAGCAGTTCTTC. This encodes CSASTPEQFF.

V gene TRBV7-6 combines with J gene TRBJ2-3, with TRBD2 matching over 10 bases. The CDR3 covers 15 residues. V was clipped by 6 bases and J by 3 bases; unmatched bases: 6. From germline, CDR1 is SGHVS and CDR2 FNYEAQ. The CDR3 is CASSYSGRGTDTQYF. In DNA form, the CDR3 reads TGTGCCAGCAGTTACAGCGGGAGGGGGACAGATACGCAGTATTTT.

This clone was found once. The chain has TRBV19 and TRBJ1-5; TRBD1 agrees at 8 bases. The CDR3 is 15 amino acids. V shed 6 bases and J 0 bases; nucleotides not matched to a gene: 4. Germline assignment: CDR1 LNHDA and CDR2 SQIVND (reference sequence). For the CDR3, the DNA is TGTGCCAGTAGAGGACAGGGAAATAGCAATCAGCCCCAGCATTTT. Translation: CASRGQGNSNQPQHF.

The J gene is TRBJ2-3, the V gene TRBV5-4; 9 nucleotides line up with TRBD2. V was clipped by 0 bases and J by 5 bases; unmatched bases: 16. Germline V gene lookup returns CDR1 SGHNT and CDR2 YYREEE (reference sequence). The CDR3 runs to 19 residues. The chain's CDR3 is CASSLARLAGPLPLDTQYF. The CDR3 nucleotides are TGTGCCAGCAGCTTGGCGAGGCTAGCGGGACCTCTGCCACTAGATACGCAGTATTTT.

This clone was detected once. The chain combines TRBV19 with TRBJ2-5, with D maybe TRBD2 (5 bases). Looked up from germline, CDR1 is LNHDA and CDR2 is SQIVND (reference sequence). Trimming stripped 5 bases from V and 5 bases from J, with 15 bases between. This CDR3 spans 14 amino acids. CDR3 amino acids: CASSLTTAVETQYF. The CDR3 DNA sequence: TGTGCCAGTAGTCTCACTACAGCGGTGGAGACCCAGTACTTC.

V usage is TRBV4-3 and J usage is TRBJ2-4; 7 bases align to TRBD2. The J segment lost 7 bases and the V segment lost 0 bases, leaving 6 bases of the junction unmatched. The germline V gene encodes CDR1 LGHNA and CDR2 YSLEER. This CDR3 is built from 15 residues. CDR3: CASSQDRTRGNIQYF. In nucleotides, the CDR3 is TGCGCCAGCAGCCAAGATCGGACTAGGGGTAACATTCAGTACTTC.